Listed below are T cell receptor beta chains from one sample, sequenced in a study of cytomegalovirus exposure and HLA in healthy donors. Assay: immunoSEQ multiplex PCR; the TCRdb copy retains only in-frame clones and omits some. The sample contains around 200,000 clones, 77% of which appear only once. The specimen sequenced was PBMCs. The source is an older woman in good health and CMV-seropositive. The CDR3 runs from the conserved cysteine through the conserved F or W. D genes are given only for firm matches. Some rows have no size entry. The others give once, few or many, or a class for an expanded clone.

V,size,J,D,CDR3,DNA
TRBV4-2,.,TRBJ2-7,.,CASSQDRSSRGYF,TGTGCCAGCAGCCAAGATAGGTCCTCCAGGGGGTACTTC
TRBV5-6,.,TRBJ2-5,.,CASTPRGLGETQYF,TGTGCCAGCACCCCTCGCGGGTTAGGAGAGACCCAGTACTTC
TRBV7-7,.,TRBJ2-3,.,CASSLGRGDTQYF,TGTGCCAGCAGCTTAGGGAGGGGAGATACGCAGTATTTT
TRBV14,.,TRBJ1-2,TRBD1,CASSQETGTGFSRGYTF,TGTGCCAGCAGCCAAGAGACCGGGACAGGGTTCAGTCGCGGCTACACCTTC
TRBV27,.,TRBJ2-7,.,CASSLYTPAGGLFYEQYF,TGTGCCAGCAGTTTATATACTCCCGCAGGCGGGCTCTTCTACGAGCAGTACTTC
TRBV9,once,TRBJ2-3,TRBD1,CASSAGTGITDTQYF,TGTGCCAGCAGCGCCGGGACAGGGATAACAGATACGCAGTATTTT
TRBV2,.,TRBJ2-5,.,CASTVGGPQETQYF,TGTGCCAGCACCGTCGGGGGGCCCCAAGAGACCCAGTACTTC
TRBV4-1,once,TRBJ2-7,.,CASSQGPSRSRQYF,TGCGCCAGCAGCCAAGGCCCCTCTAGGTCGAGGCAGTACTTC
TRBV5-5,once,TRBJ1-2,.,CASSLAIRGSGYTF,TGTGCCAGCAGCTTGGCCATCAGGGGAAGTGGCTACACCTTC
TRBV5-4,.,TRBJ1-5,.,CASSFGGSNQPQHF,TGTGCCAGCAGCTTCGGGGGAAGCAATCAGCCCCAGCATTTT
TRBV2,.,TRBJ1-5,TRBD1,CASSETGNQPQHF,TGTGCCAGCAGTGAGACAGGGAATCAGCCCCAGCATTTT
TRBV5-6,.,TRBJ2-2,.,CASSLIHTASTGELFF,TGTGCCAGCAGCTTGATACACACAGCCAGCACCGGGGAGCTGTTTTTT
TRBV10-3,.,TRBJ2-1,TRBD2,CAISVRGESSYNEQFF,TGTGCCATCAGTGTCCGGGGGGAAAGCTCCTACAATGAGCAGTTCTTC
TRBV18,.,TRBJ1-2,TRBD1,CASSLYDIGGQNGYTF,TGTGCCAGCTCACTCTACGACATAGGGGGCCAGAATGGCTACACCTTC
TRBV10-2,.,TRBJ2-7,.,CASSESGLNYEQYF,TGCGCCAGCAGTGAAAGCGGTCTAAACTACGAGCAGTACTTC
TRBV6-1,.,TRBJ1-6,TRBD1,CASRDRLNSPLHF,TGCGCCAGCAGGGACAGGTTAAATTCACCCCTCCACTTT
TRBV7-6,.,TRBJ2-3,.,CASSLQPATNGDTQYF,TGTGCCAGCAGCTTACAGCCGGCTACGAACGGGGATACGCAGTATTTT
TRBV29-1,.,TRBJ2-1,.,CSVVWAAISWEQFF,TGCAGCGTTGTTTGGGCAGCTATTTCATGGGAGCAGTTCTTC
TRBV6-1,.,TRBJ2-2,.,CASSEASTGELFF,TGTGCCAGCAGTGAAGCCTCCACCGGGGAGCTGTTTTTT
TRBV19,few,TRBJ2-2,TRBD2,CASQIAGENTGELFF,TGTGCCAGTCAGATAGCGGGAGAGAACACCGGGGAGCTGTTTTTT
TRBV6-1,.,TRBJ2-7,.,CASSEQFYEQYF,TGTGCCAGCAGTGAACAGTTCTACGAGCAGTACTTC
TRBV5-4,few,TRBJ2-2,.,CASSLRTRGGVAGELFF,TGTGCCAGCAGCCTAAGGACTAGGGGGGGTGTTGCCGGGGAGCTGTTTTTT
TRBV5-6,once,TRBJ1-2,.,CASTLFSGGGYTF,TGTGCCAGCACCCTCTTCTCCGGGGGAGGCTACACCTTC
TRBV9,.,TRBJ1-1,TRBD1,CASSAQDRYGEAFF,TGTGCCAGCAGCGCCCAGGACAGGTACGGTGAAGCTTTCTTT
TRBV6-1,.,TRBJ2-5,.,CASSFSGEETQYF,TGTGCCAGCAGTTTTTCAGGGGAAGAGACCCAGTACTTC
TRBV15,.,TRBJ1-2,.,CATSRGTGNYGYTF,TGTGCCACCAGCAGAGGGACGGGGAACTATGGCTACACCTTC
TRBV2,.,TRBJ1-1,.,CASSEYPGTGAFF,TGTGCCAGCAGTGAATATCCGGGGACTGGAGCTTTCTTT
TRBV6-5,once,TRBJ1-3,TRBD1,CASSSRTGGVGNTIYF,TGTGCCAGCAGTTCCCGGACAGGGGGCGTTGGAAACACCATATATTTT
TRBV5-1,.,TRBJ2-5,TRBD2,CASSWELAEPYQETQYF,TGCGCCAGCAGCTGGGAGCTAGCGGAGCCCTACCAAGAGACCCAGTACTTC
TRBV19,.,TRBJ2-2,TRBD2,CASSIQSGENTGELFF,TGTGCCAGTAGTATTCAGAGCGGGGAGAACACCGGGGAGCTGTTTTTT
TRBV7-2,.,TRBJ2-7,TRBD1,CASSFFGQAGNYEQYF,TGTGCCAGCAGCTTCTTCGGACAGGCCGGGAACTACGAGCAGTACTTC
TRBV5-4,.,TRBJ2-7,TRBD1,CASSLRTGEYEQYF,TGTGCCAGCAGCCTCCGGACAGGGGAGTACGAGCAGTACTTC
TRBV10-3,.,TRBJ2-7,TRBD1,CATGTASSYEQYF,TGTGCCACCGGGACAGCTTCCTCCTACGAGCAGTACTTC
TRBV18,.,TRBJ1-4,TRBD1,CASSPQGPANEKLFF,TGTGCCAGCTCTCCACAGGGGCCGGCTAATGAAAAACTGTTTTTT
TRBV4-1,.,TRBJ1-3,TRBD1,CASSQGPDRASGNTIYF,TGCGCCAGCAGCCAAGGTCCTGACAGGGCCTCTGGAAACACCATATATTTT
TRBV7-6,few,TRBJ1-6,.,CASSPLVGHSPLHF,TGTGCCAGCAGCCCCCTCGTTGGGCATTCACCCCTCCACTTT
TRBV5-1,few,TRBJ1-1,TRBD1,CASSRGQSNTEAFF,TGCGCCAGCAGCCGGGGACAGTCGAACACTGAAGCTTTCTTT
TRBV9,.,TRBJ1-5,TRBD1,CASSGGQRNQPQHF,TGTGCCAGCAGCGGGGGACAGCGCAATCAGCCCCAGCATTTT
TRBV19,.,TRBJ2-2,.,CASTPQGNGELFF,TGTGCCAGTACCCCTCAGGGGAACGGGGAGCTGTTTTTT
TRBV7-2,few,TRBJ2-3,.,CASSLFSAPDTQYF,.
TRBV2,few,TRBJ2-2,TRBD2,CASSASGRAPGELFF,TGTGCCAGCAGTGCTAGCGGGAGGGCCCCCGGGGAGCTGTTTTTT
TRBV18,.,TRBJ1-5,TRBD1,CASSGAQGVRQPQHF,TGTGCCAGCTCAGGAGCACAGGGGGTTCGACAGCCCCAGCATTTT
TRBV6-6,few,TRBJ1-5,.,CASSYSGLQPQHF,TGTGCCAGCAGTTACTCGGGGCTCCAGCCCCAGCATTTT
TRBV18,.,TRBJ2-5,TRBD2,CASSPRRPSGGGETQYF,TGTGCCAGCTCACCGCGAAGACCTAGCGGGGGCGGGGAGACCCAGTACTTC
TRBV6-4,.,TRBJ1-2,TRBD1,CASSRATGGLNYGYTF,TGTGCCAGCAGTCGCGCCACAGGGGGCCTAAACTATGGCTACACCTTC
TRBV18,.,TRBJ1-1,TRBD1,CASSPDRGGGGVEAFF,TGTGCCAGCTCACCCGACAGGGGTGGCGGCGGGGTTGAAGCTTTCTTT
TRBV25-1,.,TRBJ2-4,.,CASRRIAKNIQYF,TGTGCCAGCAGGAGAATAGCCAAAAACATTCAGTACTTC
TRBV30,.,TRBJ1-2,TRBD1,CAWSPGQGVGGYTF,TGTGCCTGGAGTCCGGGACAGGGAGTTGGCGGCTACACCTTC
TRBV11-2,few,TRBJ2-7,TRBD2,CASSSETSGGIKQYF,TGTGCCAGCAGCTCTGAGACTAGCGGGGGGATCAAGCAGTACTTC
TRBV19,.,TRBJ2-1,TRBD2,CASSIAGGRSNEQFF,TGTGCCAGTAGTATAGCGGGGGGGCGGAGTAATGAGCAGTTCTTC
TRBV28,.,TRBJ2-7,TRBD1,CASNPLRGGTYEQYF,TGTGCCAGCAACCCACTTCGAGGGGGCACCTACGAGCAGTACTTC
TRBV9,.,TRBJ2-3,TRBD2,CASSVTGTSGEGDTQYF,TGTGCCAGCAGCGTAACGGGGACTAGCGGGGAGGGGGATACGCAGTATTTT
TRBV5-1,.,TRBJ2-1,.,CASRMGINEQFF,TGCGCCAGCAGAATGGGCATCAATGAGCAGTTCTTC
TRBV21-1,once,TRBJ2-3,.,CASSKASGAGGDGDTQYF,TGTGCCAGCAGCAAAGCTTCCGGGGCGGGGGGGGATGGAGATACGCAGTATTTT
TRBV9,.,TRBJ1-3,.,CASSSLGEGSGNTIYF,TGTGCCAGCAGTTCTCTAGGGGAAGGATCTGGAAACACCATATATTTT
TRBV7-9,few,TRBJ1-1,.,CASSLASTEAFF,TGTGCCAGCAGCTTAGCGAGCACTGAAGCTTTCTTT
TRBV6-1,.,TRBJ1-1,.,CATSLNTEAFF,TGTGCCACCTCCTTGAACACTGAAGCTTTCTTT
TRBV19,.,TRBJ1-1,.,CASSIHGGGSSEAFF,TGTGCCAGTAGTATCCATGGGGGGGGGAGCTCTGAAGCTTTCTTT
TRBV7-7,.,TRBJ2-7,.,CASSLGVGGEQYF,TGTGCCAGCAGCTTAGGTGTCGGGGGCGAGCAGTACTTC
TRBV5-1,.,TRBJ1-3,.,CASSPEGSGNTIYF,TGCGCCAGCAGCCCGGAGGGTAGTGGAAACACCATATATTTT